This record covers a single T cell receptor beta chain. In the original analysis: Amplification of reference gene primers was used by the study to estimate nucleated cell counts. Libraries were prepared by immunoSEQ multiplex PCR; TCRdb keeps only in-frame clonotypes and omits some of them. The V and J calls and the clone size are those of that table, but D and trimming were determined from the DNA. The data contain around 190,000 clones, roughly 85% of them singletons. This specimen belongs to a study of blood T cell repertoires in COVID-19. Study summary: Samples of COVID-19 (acute and convalescent) were obtained from the United States, Italy and Spain. PBMCs, B-cell-depleted T cells, or T cells provided the cDNA or gDNA that made up the material.

Germline V gives CDR1 KGHSH, CDR2 LQKENI. This CDR3 is built from 14 residues. The V end was cut by 5 bases, the J end by 3 bases, with 13 bases between. This receptor was identified in a woman older than 75 with acute or convalescent COVID-19. This chain links TRBV18 with TRBJ1-1; possibly TRBD1 for D (6 bases). Sequences were obtained from peripheral blood. The CDR3 spells CASSGLAGDTEAFF. DNA of the CDR3: TGTGCCAGCTCAGGGCTCGCAGGGGACACTGAAGCTTTCTTT.